This T cell receptor (beta chain) derives from a study of blood T cell repertoires in COVID-19. About the research overall: Material from acute and convalescent COVID-19 was sourced from the United States, Italy and Spain. T cells, B-cell-depleted T cells, or PBMCs supplied cDNA or gDNA.

In its sample, this clone was seen a few times. In the authors' methods: Scientists estimated how many nucleated cells there were by amplifying reference gene primers. Sequencing used immunoSEQ multiplex PCR; TCRdb keeps in-frame clones, though not all of them. The DNA gave D and trimming, while V, J and clone size come from that table. This sample has 150,000 to 200,000 clones, with around 80% found just once. The sample consisted of peripheral blood. This clonotype was sampled from a man aged 55 to 70 with active or convalescent COVID-19.

This chain's CDR3 is CASSRAQNTEAFF. For the CDR3, the DNA is TGTGCCAGCTCACGAGCCCAGAACACTGAAGCTTTCTTT. The chain couples TRBV18 to TRBJ1-1; D is uncertain. The CDR3 contains 13 residues. Germline values: CDR1 KGHSH, CDR2 LQKENI. V was trimmed by 4 bases and J by 1 base, leaving 7 bases between them.